One sample yielded the 8 T cell receptor beta chains listed below, sequenced in a study of OX40 agonist ivuxolimab in advanced cancers. The repertoire was sequenced with immunoSEQ multiplex PCR; TCRdb's copy has only in-frame clones and lacks some. The sample includes around 110,000 clones, around 90% of them seen just once. The source material was CD4+ or CD8+ T cells sorted from blood, sampled in a trial of the OX40 agonist ivuxolimab. The source is an adult with an advanced solid tumor such as melanoma, head and neck, liver or kidney cancer.

This clone was counted only a few times. The rearrangement joins TRBV5-5 to TRBJ2-5; tentatively, D is TRBD1 (5 bases). CDR1 and CDR2 from the germline V gene are SGHKS and YYEKEE (reference sequence). This CDR3 has 13 residues. V was shortened by 2 bases and J by 1 base, with 6 bases between the two germline ends. The CDR3 DNA sequence: TGTGCCAGCAGCTTACAGGTCCAAGAGACCCAGTACTTC. Translated: CASSLQVQETQYF.

This clone was observed many times. This sequence joins TRBV7-9 and TRBJ2-7; D unresolved. CDR1 is SEHNR and CDR2 is FQNEAQ in the germline V gene (reference sequence). The CDR3 consists of 12 residues. Trimming stripped 2 bases from V and 4 bases from J, with 6 bases between. The CDR3 region is CASSLIVYEQYF. As DNA, the CDR3 is TGTGCCAGCAGCTTAATCGTGTACGAGCAGTACTTC.

The chain carries TRBV6-4 and TRBJ2-5; 8 bases fit TRBD2. The J call may be mistaken, given a closer DNA end match to TRBJ2-7. The CDR3 loop spans 15 amino acids. CDR1 is MRHNA, CDR2 SNTAGT, per germline. The chain's CDR3 is CASSGLGRAIPEQYF. As DNA, the CDR3 is TGTGCCAGCAGCGGCCTCGGGAGGGCCATCCCCGAGCAGTACTTC.

This chain uses TRBV11-3 with TRBJ1-1; D gene uncertain. Germline-derived CDR1 and CDR2 are SGHNT and YENEEA. The CDR3 has 12 amino acids. V lost 3 bases, J lost 7 bases, and 9 bases lay in between. The CDR3: CASSFLRYEAFF. Here the CDR3 DNA reads TGTGCCAGCAGCTTCCTCAGGTATGAAGCTTTCTTT. Full variable domain (rest looked up from reference TRBV11-3 and TRBJ1-1): EAGVVQSPRYKIIEKKQPVAFWCNPISGHNTLYWYLQNLGQGPELLIRYENEEAVDDSQLPKDRFSAERLKGVDSTLKIQPAELGDSAVYLCASSFLRYEAFFGQGTRLTVV.

V and J are TRBV2 and TRBJ2-3, with no clear D. This CDR3 contains 11 residues. Deletions cut 6 bases from V and 8 bases from J, with 9 bases between. The germline V gene encodes CDR1 SNHLY and CDR2 FYNNEI. The DNA of the CDR3 is TGTGCCAGCAGCCCCCGAGGTACGCAGTATTTT. Translation: CASSPRGTQYF.

V gene TRBV7-2 combines with J gene TRBJ2-3; possible D gene TRBD1, 5 bases. The germline V gene encodes CDR1 SGHTA and CDR2 FQGNSA. Trimming removed 5 bases from V and 0 bases from J, with 12 bases in between. This CDR3 contains 15 residues. The DNA of the CDR3 is TGTGCCAGCAGCACGAGTCAGGGCAGCACAGATACGCAGTATTTT. Its protein product is CASSTSQGSTDTQYF. The full variable domain, its missing parts supplied by reference TRBV7-2 and TRBJ2-3, is GAGVSQSPSNKVTEKGKDVELRCDPISGHTALYWYRQSLGQGLEFLIYFQGNSAPDKSGLPSDRFSAERTGGSVSTLTIQRTQQEDSAVYLCASSTSQGSTDTQYFGPGTRLTVL.

The gene calls are TRBV7-9 and TRBJ2-1; TRBD2 might be the D (5 bases). Trimming left V 5 bases short and J 6 bases short, with 14 bases between. This CDR3 is built from 14 residues. Looked up from germline, CDR1 is SEHNR and CDR2 is FQNEAQ (reference sequence). The CDR3 nucleotides are TGTGCCAGCAGCCCGCGGGTTGGTGCCAATGAGCAGTTCTTC. Encoded protein: CASSPRVGANEQFF.

This chain connects TRBV18 to TRBJ2-2; 7 nucleotides align to TRBD1. The CDR3 totals 17 residues. The V segment lost 6 bases and the J segment 4 bases; nucleotides outside the gene matches: 14. CDR1 KGHSH and CDR2 LQKENI come from the germline V gene. The CDR3 sequence is CASSIVDRARGTGELFF. In nucleotides, the CDR3 is TGTGCCAGCTCGATAGTTGACAGGGCGCGAGGCACCGGGGAGCTGTTTTTT.